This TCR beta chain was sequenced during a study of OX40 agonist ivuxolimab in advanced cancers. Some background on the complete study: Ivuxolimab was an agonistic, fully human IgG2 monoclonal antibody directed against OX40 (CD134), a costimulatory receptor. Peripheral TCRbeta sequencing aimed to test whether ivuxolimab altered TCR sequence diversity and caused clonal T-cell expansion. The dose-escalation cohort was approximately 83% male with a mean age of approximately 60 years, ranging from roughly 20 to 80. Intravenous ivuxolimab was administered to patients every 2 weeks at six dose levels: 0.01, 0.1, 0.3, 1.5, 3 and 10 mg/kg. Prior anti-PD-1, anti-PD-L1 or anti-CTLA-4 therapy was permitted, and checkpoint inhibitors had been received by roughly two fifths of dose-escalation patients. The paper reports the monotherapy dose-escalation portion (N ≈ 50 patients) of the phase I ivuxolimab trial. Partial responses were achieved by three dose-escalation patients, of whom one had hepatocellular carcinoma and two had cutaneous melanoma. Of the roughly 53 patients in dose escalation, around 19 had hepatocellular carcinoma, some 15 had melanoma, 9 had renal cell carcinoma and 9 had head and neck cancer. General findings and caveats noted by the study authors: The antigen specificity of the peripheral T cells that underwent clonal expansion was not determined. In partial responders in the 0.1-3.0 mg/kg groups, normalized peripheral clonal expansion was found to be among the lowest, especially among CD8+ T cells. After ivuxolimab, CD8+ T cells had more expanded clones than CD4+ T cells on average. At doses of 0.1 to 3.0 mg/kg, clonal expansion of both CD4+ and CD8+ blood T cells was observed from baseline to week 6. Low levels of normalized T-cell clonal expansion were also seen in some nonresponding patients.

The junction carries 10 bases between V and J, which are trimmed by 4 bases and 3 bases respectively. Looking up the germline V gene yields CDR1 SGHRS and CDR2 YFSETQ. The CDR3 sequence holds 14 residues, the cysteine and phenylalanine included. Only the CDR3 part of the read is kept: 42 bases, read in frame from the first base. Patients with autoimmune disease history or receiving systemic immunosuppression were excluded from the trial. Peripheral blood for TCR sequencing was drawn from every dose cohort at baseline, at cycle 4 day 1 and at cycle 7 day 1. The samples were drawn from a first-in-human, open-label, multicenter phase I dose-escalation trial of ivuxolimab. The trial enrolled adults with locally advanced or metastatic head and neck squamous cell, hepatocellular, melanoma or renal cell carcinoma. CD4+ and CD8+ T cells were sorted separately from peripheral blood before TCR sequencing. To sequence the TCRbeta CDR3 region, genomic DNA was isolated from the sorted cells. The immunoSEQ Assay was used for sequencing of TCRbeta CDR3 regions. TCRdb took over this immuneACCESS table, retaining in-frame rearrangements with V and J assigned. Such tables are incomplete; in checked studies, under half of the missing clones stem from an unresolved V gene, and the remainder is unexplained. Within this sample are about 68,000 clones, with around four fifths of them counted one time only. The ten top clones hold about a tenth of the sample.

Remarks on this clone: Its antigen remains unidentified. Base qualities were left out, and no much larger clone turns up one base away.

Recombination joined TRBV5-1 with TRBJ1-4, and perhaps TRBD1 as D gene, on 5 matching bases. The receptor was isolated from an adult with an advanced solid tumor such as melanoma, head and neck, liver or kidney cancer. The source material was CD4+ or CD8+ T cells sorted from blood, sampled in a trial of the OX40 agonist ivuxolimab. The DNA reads TGCGCCAGCAGCCCAGGGCTCGCTAATGAAAAACTGTTTTTT. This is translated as CASSPGLANEKLFF.